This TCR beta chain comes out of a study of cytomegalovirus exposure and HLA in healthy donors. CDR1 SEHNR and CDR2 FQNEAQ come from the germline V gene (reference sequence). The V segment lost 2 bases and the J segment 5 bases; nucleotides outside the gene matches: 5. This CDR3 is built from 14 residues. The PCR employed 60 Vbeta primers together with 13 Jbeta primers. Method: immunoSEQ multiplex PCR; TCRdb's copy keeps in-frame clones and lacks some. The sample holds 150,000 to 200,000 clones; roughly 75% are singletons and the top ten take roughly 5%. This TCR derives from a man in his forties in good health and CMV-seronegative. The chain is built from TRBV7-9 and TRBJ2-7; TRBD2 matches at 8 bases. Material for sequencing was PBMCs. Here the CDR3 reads CASSLTAGADEQYF. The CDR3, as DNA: TGTGCCAGCAGCTTAACAGCGGGGGCGGACGAGCAGTACTTC.